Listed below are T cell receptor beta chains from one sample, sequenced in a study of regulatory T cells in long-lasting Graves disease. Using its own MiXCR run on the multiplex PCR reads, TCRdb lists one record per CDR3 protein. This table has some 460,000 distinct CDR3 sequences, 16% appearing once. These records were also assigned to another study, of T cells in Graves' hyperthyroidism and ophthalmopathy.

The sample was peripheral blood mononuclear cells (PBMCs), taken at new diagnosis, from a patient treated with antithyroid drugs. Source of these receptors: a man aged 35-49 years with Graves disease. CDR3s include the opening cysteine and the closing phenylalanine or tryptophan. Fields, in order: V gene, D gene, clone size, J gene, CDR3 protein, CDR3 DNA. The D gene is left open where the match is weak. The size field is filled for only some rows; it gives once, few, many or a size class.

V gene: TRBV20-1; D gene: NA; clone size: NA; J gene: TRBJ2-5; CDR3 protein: CSARIPGRETQYF; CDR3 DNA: TGCAGTGCTAGGATCCCTGGGCGGGAGACCCAGTACTTC
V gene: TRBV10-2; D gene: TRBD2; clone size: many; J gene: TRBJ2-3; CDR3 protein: CASRLTSGRTDTQYF; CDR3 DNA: TGCGCCAGCAGGTTGACTAGCGGGAGGACAGATACGCAGTATTTT
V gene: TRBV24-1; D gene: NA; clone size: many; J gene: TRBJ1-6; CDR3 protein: CATSDGTKPDSPLHF; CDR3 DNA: TGTGCCACCAGTGATGGGACGAAACCGGACTCACCCCTCCACTTT
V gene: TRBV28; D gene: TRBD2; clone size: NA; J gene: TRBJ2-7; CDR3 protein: CTSSPGLASSYEQYF; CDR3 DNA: TGTACCAGCAGTCCCGGACTAGCGAGTTCCTACGAGCAGTACTTC
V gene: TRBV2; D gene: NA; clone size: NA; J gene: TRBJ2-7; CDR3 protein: CASSVVRVHEQYF; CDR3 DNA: TGTGCCAGCAGTGTGGTCAGGGTCCACGAGCAGTACTTC
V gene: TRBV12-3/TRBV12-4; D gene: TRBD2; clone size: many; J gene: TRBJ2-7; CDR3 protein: CASSFTSGSSEQYF; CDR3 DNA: TGTGCCAGCAGTTTTACTAGCGGGAGTTCTGAGCAGTACTTC
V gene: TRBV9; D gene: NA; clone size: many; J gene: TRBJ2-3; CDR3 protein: CASSVGGNADTQYF; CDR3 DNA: TGTGCCAGCAGCGTAGGCGGGAACGCAGATACGCAGTATTTT
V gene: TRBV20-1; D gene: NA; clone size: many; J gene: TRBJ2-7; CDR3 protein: CSARDVSYEQYF; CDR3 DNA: TGCAGTGCTAGAGACGTAAGCTACGAGCAGTACTTC
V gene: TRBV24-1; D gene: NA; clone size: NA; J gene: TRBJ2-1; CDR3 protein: CATGGDSSYNEQFF; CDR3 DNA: TGTGCCACCGGTGGAGACAGCTCCTACAATGAGCAGTTCTTC
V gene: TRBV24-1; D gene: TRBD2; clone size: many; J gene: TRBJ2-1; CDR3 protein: CATSDTISGRNVDEQFF; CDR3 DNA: TGTGCCACCAGTGATACCATAAGCGGGAGAAATGTGGATGAGCAGTTCTTC
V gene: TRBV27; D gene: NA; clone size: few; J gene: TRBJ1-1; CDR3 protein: CASSMRGTSNTEAFF; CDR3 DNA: TGTGCCAGCAGTATGAGGGGTACCTCGAACACTGAAGCTTTCTTT
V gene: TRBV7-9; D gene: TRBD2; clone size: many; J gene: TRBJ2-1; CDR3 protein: CASSPHTGARPSGSGNEQFF; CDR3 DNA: TGTGCCAGCAGTCCACACACGGGGGCGCGTCCTAGCGGGTCTGGTAATGAGCAGTTCTTC
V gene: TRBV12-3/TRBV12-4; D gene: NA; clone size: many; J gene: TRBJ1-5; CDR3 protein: CASSLAGENQPQHF; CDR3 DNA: TGTGCCAGCAGTTTGGCGGGGGAAAATCAGCCCCAGCATTTT
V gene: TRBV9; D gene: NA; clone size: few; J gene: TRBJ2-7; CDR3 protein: CASSGRDGKKQQYF; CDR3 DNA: TGTGCCAGCAGCGGCCGGGACGGCAAGAAGCAGCAGTACTTC
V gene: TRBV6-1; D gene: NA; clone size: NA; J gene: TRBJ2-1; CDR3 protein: CASSTAGEQFF; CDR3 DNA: TGTGCCAGCAGTACCGCGGGGGAGCAGTTCTTC
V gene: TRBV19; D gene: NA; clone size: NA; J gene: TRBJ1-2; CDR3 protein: CASSSRTANNYGYTF; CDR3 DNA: TGTGCCAGTAGTTCCCGGACAGCCAACAACTATGGCTACACCTTC
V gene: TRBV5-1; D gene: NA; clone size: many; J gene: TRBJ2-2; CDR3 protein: CASSGGSTGELFF; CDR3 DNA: TGCGCCAGCAGCGGAGGGAGCACCGGGGAGCTGTTTTTT
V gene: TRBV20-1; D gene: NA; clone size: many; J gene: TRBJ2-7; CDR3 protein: CSARDRLGDSYEQYF; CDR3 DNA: TGCAGTGCTAGAGATCGGTTGGGGGATTCCTACGAGCAGTACTTC
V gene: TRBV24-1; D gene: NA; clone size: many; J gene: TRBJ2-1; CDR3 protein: CATSSLGNEQFF; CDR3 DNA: TGTGCCACCAGCAGCCTAGGCAATGAGCAGTTCTTC
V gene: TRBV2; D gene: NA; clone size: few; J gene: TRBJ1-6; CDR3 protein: CASSEARNYSPLHF; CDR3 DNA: TGTGCCAGCAGTGAAGCGCGGAATTATTCACCCCTCCACTTT
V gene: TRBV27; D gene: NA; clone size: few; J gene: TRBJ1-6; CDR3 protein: CASSYSQGVGTNSPLHF; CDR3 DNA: TGTGCCAGCAGTTATAGTCAGGGTGTCGGGACGAATTCACCCCTCCACTTT
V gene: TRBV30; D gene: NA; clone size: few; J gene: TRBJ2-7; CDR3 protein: CAWSVRGLSSYEQYF; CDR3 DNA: TGTGCCTGGAGTGTACGAGGGTTGAGCTCCTACGAGCAGTACTTC
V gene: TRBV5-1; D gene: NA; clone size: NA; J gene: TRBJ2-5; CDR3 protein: CASSGPESETQYF; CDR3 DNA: TGCGCCAGCAGCGGGCCAGAGTCGGAGACCCAGTACTTC
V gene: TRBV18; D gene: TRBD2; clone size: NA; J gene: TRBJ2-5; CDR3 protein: CASSPPRGLAGPYQETQYF; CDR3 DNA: TGTGCCAGCTCACCACCGAGGGGACTAGCGGGACCCTACCAAGAGACCCAGTACTTC
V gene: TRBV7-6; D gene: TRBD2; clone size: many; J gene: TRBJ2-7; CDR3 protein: CASSLGLAGVHEQYF; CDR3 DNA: TGTGCCAGCAGCTTGGGACTAGCGGGAGTCCACGAGCAGTACTTC
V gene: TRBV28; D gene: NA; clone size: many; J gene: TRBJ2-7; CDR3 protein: CASSFGQVAREQYF; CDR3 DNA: TGTGCCAGCAGTTTTGGTCAGGTGGCTCGCGAGCAGTACTTC
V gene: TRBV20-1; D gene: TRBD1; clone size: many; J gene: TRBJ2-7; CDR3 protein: CSAWRDGTAYEQYF; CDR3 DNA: TGCAGTGCCTGGAGAGATGGGACAGCCTACGAGCAGTACTTC
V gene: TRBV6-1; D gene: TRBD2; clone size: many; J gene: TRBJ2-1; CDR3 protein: CASSGGGESYNEQFF; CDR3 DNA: TGTGCCAGCAGTGGCGGGGGGGAGTCCTACAATGAGCAGTTCTTC
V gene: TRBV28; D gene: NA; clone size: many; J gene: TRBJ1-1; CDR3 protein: CASSSPGLTPEAFF; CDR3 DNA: TGTGCCAGCAGTTCCCCTGGCCTCACCCCTGAAGCTTTCTTT
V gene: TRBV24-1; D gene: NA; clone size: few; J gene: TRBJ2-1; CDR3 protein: CATSDPRGTWENEQFF; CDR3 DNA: TGTGCCACCAGTGACCCCCGCGGAACATGGGAGAATGAGCAGTTCTTC
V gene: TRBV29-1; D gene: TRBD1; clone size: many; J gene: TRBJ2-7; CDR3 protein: CSALQGAYEQYF; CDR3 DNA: TGCAGCGCTTTACAGGGGGCGTACGAGCAGTACTTC
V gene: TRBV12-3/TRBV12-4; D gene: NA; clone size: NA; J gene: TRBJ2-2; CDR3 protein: CASRGWAGELFF; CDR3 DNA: TGTGCCAGCAGGGGGTGGGCCGGGGAGCTGTTTTTT
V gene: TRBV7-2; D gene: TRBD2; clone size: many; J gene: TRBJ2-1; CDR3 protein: CASSLISGSPLYNEQFF; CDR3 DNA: TGTGCCAGCAGCTTAATTAGCGGGAGTCCCCTATACAATGAGCAGTTCTTC
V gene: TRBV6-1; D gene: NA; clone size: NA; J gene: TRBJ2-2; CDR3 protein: CASSLKTVGAGELFF; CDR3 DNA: TGTGCCAGCAGCCTGAAGACAGTCGGGGCCGGGGAGCTGTTTTTT
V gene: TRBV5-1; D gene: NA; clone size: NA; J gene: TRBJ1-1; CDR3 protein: CASSLLTRNTEAFF; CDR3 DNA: TGCGCCAGCAGCCTCTTGACGAGGAACACTGAAGCTTTCTTT
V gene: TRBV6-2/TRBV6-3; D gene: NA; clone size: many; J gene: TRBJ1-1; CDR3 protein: CASSYVGHRGVEAFF; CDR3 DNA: TGTGCCAGCAGTTATGTGGGGCATAGAGGAGTTGAAGCTTTCTTT
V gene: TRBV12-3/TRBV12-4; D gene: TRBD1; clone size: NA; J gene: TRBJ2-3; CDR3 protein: CASSLAGTGKATDTQYF; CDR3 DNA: TGTGCCAGCAGCTTGGCCGGGACAGGGAAGGCGACAGATACGCAGTATTTT
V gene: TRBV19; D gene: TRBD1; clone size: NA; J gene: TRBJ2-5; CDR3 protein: CASSILVTGQETQYF; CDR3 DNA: TGTGCCAGTAGTATACTTGTGACAGGGCAAGAGACCCAGTACTTC
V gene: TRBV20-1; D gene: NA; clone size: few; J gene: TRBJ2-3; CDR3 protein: CSAWALASTDTQYF; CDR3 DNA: TGCAGTGCATGGGCCCTGGCTAGCACAGATACGCAGTATTTT
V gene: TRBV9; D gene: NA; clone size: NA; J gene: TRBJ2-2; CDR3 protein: CASSVAQNTGELFF; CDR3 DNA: TGTGCCAGCAGCGTAGCCCAGAACACCGGGGAGCTGTTTTTT
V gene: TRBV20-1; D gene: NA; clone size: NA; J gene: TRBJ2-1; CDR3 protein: CSARGLGASYNEQFF; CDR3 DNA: TGCAGTGCTAGGGGCCTCGGGGCCTCCTACAATGAGCAGTTCTTC
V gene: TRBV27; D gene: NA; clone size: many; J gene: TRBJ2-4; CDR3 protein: CASSLRTELAKNIQYF; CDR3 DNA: TGTGCCAGCAGTCTGCGGACAGAGCTAGCCAAAAACATTCAGTACTTC
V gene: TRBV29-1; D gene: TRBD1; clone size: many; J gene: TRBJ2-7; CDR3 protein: CSARTGLVEQYF; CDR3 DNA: TGCAGCGCCAGGACAGGATTGGTCGAGCAGTACTTC
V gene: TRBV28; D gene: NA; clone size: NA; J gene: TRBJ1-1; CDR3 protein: CASSSDSSTEAFF; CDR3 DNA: TGTGCCAGCAGTTCGGACAGCAGCACTGAAGCTTTCTTT
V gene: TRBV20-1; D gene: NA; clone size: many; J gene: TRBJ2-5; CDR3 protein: CSATVEETQYF; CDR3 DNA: TGCAGTGCTACGGTAGAGGAGACCCAGTACTTC
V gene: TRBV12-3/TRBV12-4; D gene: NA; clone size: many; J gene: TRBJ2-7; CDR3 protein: CASTPGASSNEQYF; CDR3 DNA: TGTGCCAGCACCCCGGGGGCTAGCAGTAACGAGCAGTACTTC
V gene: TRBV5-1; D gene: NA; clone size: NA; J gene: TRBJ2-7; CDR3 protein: CAGSPRTRYEQYF; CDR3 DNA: TGCGCCGGCAGCCCACGGACGCGGTACGAGCAGTACTTC
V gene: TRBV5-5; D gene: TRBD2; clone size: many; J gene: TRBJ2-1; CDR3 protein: CASSFGRLSGRTHNEQFF; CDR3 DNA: TGTGCCAGCAGCTTTGGACGCCTTAGCGGGAGGACACACAATGAGCAGTTCTTC
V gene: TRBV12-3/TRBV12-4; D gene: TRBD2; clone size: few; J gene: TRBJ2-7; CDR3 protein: CASSPGLAGGPSYEQYF; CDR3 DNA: TGTGCCAGCAGTCCGGGACTAGCGGGAGGGCCCTCCTACGAGCAGTACTTC